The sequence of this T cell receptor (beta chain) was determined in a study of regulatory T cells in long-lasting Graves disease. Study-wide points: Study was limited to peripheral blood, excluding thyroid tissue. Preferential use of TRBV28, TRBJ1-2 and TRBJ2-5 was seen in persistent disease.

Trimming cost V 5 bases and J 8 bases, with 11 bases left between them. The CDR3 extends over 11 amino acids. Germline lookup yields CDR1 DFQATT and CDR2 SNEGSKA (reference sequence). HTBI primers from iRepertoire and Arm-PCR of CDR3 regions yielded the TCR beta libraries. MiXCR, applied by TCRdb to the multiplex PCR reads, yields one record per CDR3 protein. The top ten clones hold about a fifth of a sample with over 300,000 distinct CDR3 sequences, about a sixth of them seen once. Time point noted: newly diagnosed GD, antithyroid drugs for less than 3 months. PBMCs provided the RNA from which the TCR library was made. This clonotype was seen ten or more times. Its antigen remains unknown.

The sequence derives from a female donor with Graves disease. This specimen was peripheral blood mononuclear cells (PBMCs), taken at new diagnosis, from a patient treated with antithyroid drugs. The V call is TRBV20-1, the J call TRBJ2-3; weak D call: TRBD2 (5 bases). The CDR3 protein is CSAQVGSTQYF. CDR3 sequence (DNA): TGCAGTGCTCAAGTAGGGAGTACGCAGTATTTT.